These 22 T cell receptor beta chains share one sample of origin, sequenced in a study of PD-1 blockade in classical Hodgkin lymphoma. Method: immunoSEQ multiplex PCR; TCRdb's copy keeps in-frame clones and lacks some. There are 95,000 to 120,000 clones in the sample; 89% occur only once, and 15% to 20% lies in the top ten. Each patient relapsed following autologous stem cell transplantation, and prior brentuximab vedotin exposure differed. Sequenced here: peripheral blood mononuclear cells (PBMCs), sampled before the second cycle of nivolumab. These receptors were collected from a human donor with classical Hodgkin lymphoma.

The chain employs TRBV7-9 and TRBJ2-7, with TRBD2 identical over 10 bases. Germline V CDR1 and CDR2: SEHNR, FQNEAQ (reference sequence). V was pared by 3 bases and J by 0 bases, with 2 bases of the junction left unmatched. The CDR3 is 15 amino acids. CDR3 in amino acids: CASSFSGGSSYEQYF. CDR3 coding DNA: TGTGCCAGCAGCTTTAGCGGGGGGAGCTCCTACGAGCAGTACTTC.

This chain joins TRBV28 and TRBJ1-3, with 7 positions matching TRBD1. CDR3 length: 17 amino acids. After removal of 1 base from V and 0 bases from J, the junction contained 6 bases not matched to a gene. The germline CDR1 and CDR2 sequences are MDHEN and SYDVKM. The CDR3 nucleotides are TGTGCCAGCAGTTTATTTTCCAGGGGGGGCTCTGGAAACACCATATATTTT. Its translation is CASSLFSRGGSGNTIYF.

This chain connects TRBV25-1 to TRBJ2-3; D unclear. The CDR3 contains 12 residues. Germline loops: CDR1 MGHDK, CDR2 SYGVNS. V shed 8 bases and J shed 1 base, with 7 bases lying between them. This chain's CDR3 is CASRWGTDTQYF. DNA of the CDR3: TGTGCCAGCCGGTGGGGCACAGATACGCAGTATTTT.

The chain joins TRBV19 to TRBJ1-2; 8 bases are shared with TRBD1. This CDR3 is 14 amino acids long. Germline V lookup: CDR1 LNHDA, CDR2 SQIVND (reference sequence). V shed 7 bases and J 4 bases; nucleotides not matched to a gene: 8. This CDR3 reads CASTKDRASYGYTF. DNA for the CDR3: TGTGCCAGTACCAAGGACAGGGCTAGCTATGGCTACACCTTC. Filled out from reference TRBV19 and TRBJ1-2, the complete variable domain reads DGGITQSPKYLFRKEGQNVTLSCEQNLNHDAMYWYRQDPGQGLRLIYYSQIVNDFQKGDIAEGYSVSREKKESFPLTVTSAQKNPTAFYLCASTKDRASYGYTFGSGTRLTVV.

This rearrangement joins TRBV10-2 to TRBJ1-2; no definite D call. V was pared by 0 bases and J by 5 bases, with 7 bases between. Germline CDR1 WSHSY, CDR2 SAAADI. The CDR3 sequence is 13 residues long. The CDR3 here is CASSESGIYGYTF. For the CDR3, the DNA is TGCGCCAGCAGTGAGTCGGGAATATATGGCTACACCTTC.

The V gene is TRBV7-9, the J gene TRBJ2-7; no firm D call. The germline V gene encodes CDR1 SEHNR and CDR2 FQNEAQ (reference sequence). Deletions cut 8 bases from V and 7 bases from J, with 18 bases between. CDR3 length: 13 residues. The CDR3 protein is CASGPQQSGEQYF. CDR3 coding DNA: TGTGCCAGCGGCCCCCAACAATCCGGGGAGCAGTACTTC.

V is TRBV19 and J is TRBJ2-1; 10 bases align to TRBD2. Trimming took 7 bases from V and 6 from J; bases not matched to a gene: 6. This CDR3 region has 14 residues. CDR1 LNHDA and CDR2 SQIVND come from the germline V gene (reference sequence). CDR3 in amino acids: CASKLASGSNEQFF. CDR3 nucleotides: TGTGCCAGTAAATTGGCTAGCGGGAGCAATGAGCAGTTCTTC.

The rearrangement links TRBV28 to TRBJ2-7, with D perhaps TRBD1 (5 bases). The CDR3 consists of 15 residues. V dropped 3 bases and J dropped 2 bases, with 14 bases sitting between them. Germline V CDR1 and CDR2: MDHEN, SYDVKM. The CDR3: CASSLGQRTTYEQYF. Here the CDR3 DNA reads TGTGCCAGCAGTTTGGGGCAGAGAACAACCTACGAGCAGTACTTC. Full variable domain (missing parts from reference TRBV28 and TRBJ2-7): DVKVTQSSRYLVKRTGEKVFLECVQDMDHENMFWYRQDPGLGLRLIYFSYDVKMKEKGDIPEGYSVSREKKERFSLILESASTNQTSMYLCASSLGQRTTYEQYFGPGTRLTVT.

This clone has a single count. The chain employs TRBV7-6 and TRBJ2-3, with 10 bases matching TRBD2. Trimming removed 1 base from V and 8 bases from J; junction bases left unmatched: 9. There are 16 residues in the CDR3. Per the germline V gene, CDR1 is SGHVS and CDR2 is FNYEAQ. The CDR3 region is CASSLEASGSYVTQYF. In DNA form, the CDR3 reads TGTGCCAGCAGCTTAGAGGCTAGCGGGAGTTATGTTACGCAGTATTTT.

V usage is TRBV6-1 and J usage is TRBJ2-3; the D gene is possibly TRBD1 (5 bases). Germline V lookup: CDR1 MNHNS, CDR2 SASEGT. The V and J ends lost 1 base and 2 bases respectively, with 13 bases between them. The CDR3 runs 16 residues. CDR3 in amino acids: CASSEGTHYLTDTQYF. CDR3 nucleotide sequence: TGTGCCAGCAGTGAAGGGACACACTACCTCACAGATACGCAGTATTTT.

This chain links TRBV6-5 with TRBJ2-5, with D perhaps given as TRBD1 or TRBD2 (6 bases each). V gave up 2 bases and J gave up 4 bases, with 14 bases separating them. CDR1 is MNHEY and CDR2 is SVGAGI in the germline V gene. The CDR3 has 15 residues. The CDR3 spells CASSYGTKGGETQYF. The CDR3 region has the DNA TGTGCCAGCAGTTACGGAACCAAGGGGGGAGAGACCCAGTACTTC.

The genes are TRBV15 and TRBJ2-5; 9 bases align to TRBD2. The germline CDR1 and CDR2 sequences are LNHNV and YYDKDF (reference sequence). V lost 8 bases, J lost 5 bases, and 9 bases stayed unmatched. The CDR3 is made up of 14 amino acids. The CDR3 sequence is CATGIAGVLETQYF. The CDR3 DNA reads TGTGCCACCGGGATAGCGGGAGTATTGGAGACCCAGTACTTC. Filled out from reference TRBV15 and TRBJ2-5, the complete variable domain reads DAMVIQNPRYQVTQFGKPVTLSCSQTLNHNVMYWYQQKSSQAPKLLFHYYDKDFNNEADTPDNFQSRRPNTSFCFLDIRSPGLGDTAMYLCATGIAGVLETQYFGPGTRLLVL.

V gene TRBV14 combines with J gene TRBJ2-7; D is ambiguous. Germline V gives CDR1 SGHDN, CDR2 FVKESK. V was clipped by 6 bases and J by 1 base, with 16 bases between them. The length of the CDR3 is 15 residues. CDR3 sequence: CASSYRSSSSYEQYF. Written as DNA, the CDR3 is TGTGCCAGCAGTTACCGTAGTTCCAGTTCCTACGAGCAGTACTTC. The whole variable domain, filled in from reference TRBV14 and TRBJ2-7, reads EAGVTQFPSHSVIEKGQTVTLRCDPISGHDNLYWYRRVMGKEIKFLLHFVKESKQDESGMPNNRFLAERTGGTYSTLKVQPAELEDSGVYFCASSYRSSSSYEQYFGPGTRLTVT.

V usage is TRBV2 and J usage is TRBJ2-5; no reliable D call. V shed 5 bases and J shed 0 bases, with 7 bases lying between them. Germline V gene data show CDR1 as SNHLY and CDR2 as FYNNEI. The CDR3 spans 13 residues. In nucleotides, the CDR3 is TGTGCCAGCAGTCTAGATCACCAAGAGACCCAGTACTTC. Its protein product is CASSLDHQETQYF. Supplemented by reference TRBV2 and TRBJ2-5, the full variable domain reads EPEVTQTPSHQVTQMGQEVILRCVPISNHLYFYWYRQILGQKVEFLVSFYNNEISEKSEIFDDQFSVERPDGSNFTLKIRSTKLEDSAMYFCASSLDHQETQYFGPGTRLLVL.

The J gene is TRBJ2-5, the V gene TRBV11-2; D gene unclear. V was cut by 8 bases and J by 1 base, with 8 bases left in between. This CDR3 spans 12 amino acids. CDR1 SGHAT and CDR2 FQNNGV come from the germline V gene. CDR3 in amino acids: CASAETQETQYF. The CDR3 bases are TGTGCCAGCGCTGAAACCCAAGAGACCCAGTACTTC. Looking up the rest from reference TRBV11-2 and TRBJ2-5 gives the full variable domain: EAGVAQSPRYKIIEKRQSVAFWCNPISGHATLYWYQQILGQGPKLLIQFQNNGVVDDSQLPKDRFSAERLKGVDSTLKIQPAKLEDSAVYLCASAETQETQYFGPGTRLLVL.

The V gene is TRBV11-3, the J gene TRBJ2-2; perhaps TRBD2 as D (6 bases). This CDR3 has 16 residues. Deletions cut 2 bases from V and 3 bases from J, with 13 bases between. Germline loops: CDR1 SGHNT, CDR2 YENEEA. The chain's CDR3 is CASSLMTGEYTGELFF. CDR3 DNA sequence: TGTGCCAGCAGCTTAATGACGGGGGAGTACACCGGGGAGCTGTTTTTT. Looking up the rest from reference TRBV11-3 and TRBJ2-2 gives the full variable domain: EAGVVQSPRYKIIEKKQPVAFWCNPISGHNTLYWYLQNLGQGPELLIRYENEEAVDDSQLPKDRFSAERLKGVDSTLKIQPAELGDSAVYLCASSLMTGEYTGELFFGEGSRLTVL.

The rearrangement uses TRBV7-2 and TRBJ2-5, with D possibly matching TRBD2 (6 bases). The CDR3 has 15 amino acids. The ends were cut back, 0 bases at V and 4 bases at J, with 12 bases in the middle. Per the germline V gene, CDR1 is SGHTA and CDR2 is FQGNSA. The DNA for the CDR3 is TGTGCCAGCAGCTTAGCGCTACTAGCACCAGAGACCCAGTACTTC. Residues: CASSLALLAPETQYF.

The gene calls are TRBV15 and TRBJ1-1, with unresolved D. From germline, CDR1 is LNHNV and CDR2 YYDKDF (reference sequence). Trimming removed 8 bases from V and 5 bases from J, with 9 bases in between. The CDR3 is 11 amino acids. CDR3 protein: CATGGGTEAFF. In DNA, the CDR3 is TGTGCCACCGGAGGAGGTACTGAAGCTTTCTTT.

V is TRBV2 and J is TRBJ2-5; 7 nucleotides line up with TRBD2. V shed 5 bases, J shed 5 bases, and the junction held 8 bases outside the gene matches. This CDR3 has 14 amino acids. Germline CDR1 SNHLY, CDR2 FYNNEI. The CDR3 nucleotides are TGTGCCAGCAGTAGACTGAAGGGAGGGGAGACCCAGTACTTC. Translated, it gives CASSRLKGGETQYF.

Written as DNA, the CDR3 is TGTGCCAGCAGCTCAGGTGGGACTAGCGGGAGATACAATGAGCAGTTCTTC. Protein sequence: CASSSGGTSGRYNEQFF. The chain couples TRBV7-9 to TRBJ2-1; 14 nucleotides match TRBD2. The ends lost 4 bases at V and 4 bases at J; junction bases unmatched: 6. Germline CDR1 is SEHNR and CDR2 is FQNEAQ (reference sequence). The CDR3 contains 17 residues.

J is TRBJ2-4 and V is TRBV19; D may be TRBD1 (6 bases). Germline CDR1 and CDR2: LNHDA and SQIVND (reference sequence). V lost 3 bases to trimming and J lost 1 base, with 13 bases between them. The CDR3 is 16 amino acids. This chain's CDR3 is CASSIRGQGAKNIQYF. The CDR3 DNA reads TGTGCCAGTAGTATCCGGGGTCAGGGGGCCAAAAACATTCAGTACTTC.

CDR3 DNA sequence: TGTGCCAGTAGTTCGACAGGAAATGAAAAACTGTTTTTT. Translated: CASSSTGNEKLFF. V usage is TRBV19 and J usage is TRBJ1-4; possibly TRBD1 for D (6 bases). This CDR3 region has 13 residues. The germline gives CDR1 LNHDA, CDR2 SQIVND (reference sequence). Deletions cut 5 bases from V and 5 bases from J, with 9 bases between.